A selection of T cell receptor beta chains follows, all from one sample in a study of T cell changes during pregnancy in multiple sclerosis. The repertoire was sequenced with immunoSEQ multiplex PCR; TCRdb's copy has only in-frame clones and lacks some. The sample lists tens of thousands of clones; approximately 90% were seen once. The material was CD4+ T cells from peripheral blood mononuclear cells, obtained before pregnancy. Receptors originate from a female donor with multiple sclerosis, enrolled in a pregnancy study. CDR3s include the opening cysteine and the closing phenylalanine or tryptophan. Part of the rows lack a size; the others show once, few, many or a class for expanded clones.

v_gene	abundance	j_gene	CDR3aa
TRBV7-6	-	TRBJ2-3	CASSLVNSGGSTDTQYF
TRBV19	few	TRBJ1-5	CASNDRNQPQHF
TRBV7-9	-	TRBJ1-2	CASSSRQYDGYTF
TRBV5-1	-	TRBJ2-5	CASSPGGLAGEETQYF
TRBV6-5	-	TRBJ1-5	CASRVDRLGQPQHF
TRBV9	-	TRBJ2-7	CASSVGGTGPYEQYF
TRBV6-5	once	TRBJ2-2	CASSYGGFRTGELFF
TRBV6-1	-	TRBJ2-5	CASSEKSRSGTQYF
TRBV9	-	TRBJ2-1	CASSVAVAGFNEQFF
TRBV19	-	TRBJ2-5	CASSIRETQYF
TRBV5-1	-	TRBJ2-7	CASSLRESYEQYF
TRBV6-5	-	TRBJ1-5	CASSATGGRRPQHF
TRBV6-1	-	TRBJ1-2	CAGGWQYYGYTF
TRBV5-1	-	TRBJ2-7	CASSLVGTRSGEQYF
TRBV25-1	few	TRBJ1-2	CASSPGFAYGYTF
TRBV5-1	-	TRBJ1-1	CASSSQGSTTEAFF
TRBV5-1	-	TRBJ2-3	CASSLGPRLSPTDTQYF
TRBV6-1	few	TRBJ2-5	CASKRGEGQETQYF
TRBV5-5	-	TRBJ2-5	CASSSSILAGGVETQYF
TRBV27	-	TRBJ2-3	CASRDRGVSTDTQYF
TRBV7-6	-	TRBJ2-3	CASSLGGTGGLTDTQYF
TRBV7-2	few	TRBJ1-6	CASSLATPGRGTIRNSPLHF
TRBV6-5	-	TRBJ1-6	CASRQGQGSSPLHF
TRBV7-2	-	TRBJ1-1	CASSLDRVNTEAFF
TRBV11-1	few	TRBJ1-3	CASSRRGTGGNTIYF
TRBV11-2	few	TRBJ1-3	CASSVGGDTIYF
TRBV5-6	-	TRBJ2-5	CASSSLDQETQYF
TRBV19	few	TRBJ1-6	CATTGGFYNSPLHF
TRBV30	-	TRBJ2-2	CAWRALSTGAGGIGELFF
TRBV5-1	few	TRBJ2-1	CASSLELADYNEQFF
TRBV4-1	-	TRBJ1-2	CASSQGLRAGAGGGYTF
TRBV7-2	-	TRBJ2-7	CASSQGLAGLSSYEQYF
TRBV6-6	-	TRBJ2-7	CASSTGRLAGEQEQYF
TRBV28	-	TRBJ2-7	CASSLGASGSKYEQYF
TRBV28	once	TRBJ1-6	CASSLPGQQLRNSPLHF
TRBV6-1	-	TRBJ1-4	CASSEVDRAKLFF
TRBV7-2	-	TRBJ2-7	CASSLALAGGYYEQYF
TRBV5-6	-	TRBJ2-1	CASSLILAGSNNEQFF
TRBV6-6	-	TRBJ1-6	CASSYGTGGYNSPLHF
TRBV30	-	TRBJ2-2	CAWSHRVLSTSGELFF